Below, 3 T cell receptor beta chains from the same sample are listed, as sequenced in a study of cytomegalovirus exposure and HLA in healthy donors (dated 2017 in TCRdb). Receptor libraries were prepared by the immunoSEQ multiplex PCR assay. A mixture of 60 forward primers for TCR Vbeta segments and 13 reverse primers for TCR Jbeta segments was used in the multiplex PCR. The source is immuneACCESS, and TCRdb retained only in-frame sequences with V and J called. Part of the clones is not carried over; for the studies checked, unresolved V genes explain less than half of this, and the remainder is unexplained. The table for this sample lists under 200,000 clones; around 76% of them were counted only once. Over 1.3% of the sample is in the top ten clones. Specimen: PBMCs. These receptors were taken from a man aged 60 to 75 in good health and CMV-seronegative.

The rearrangement uses TRBV7-2 and TRBJ1-1, with a tentative D call TRBD1 (5 bases). CDR1 and CDR2 (germline): SGHTA, FQGNSA. This CDR3 comprises 15 residues. V was pared by 4 bases and J by 4 bases, with 16 bases between. CDR3 region: CASSSRAGMGTEAFF. As DNA, the CDR3 is TGTGCCAGCAGCTCCAGGGCGGGGATGGGCACTGAAGCTTTCTTT.

The rearrangement joins TRBV4-3 to TRBJ2-7, with 11 bases identical to TRBD1. This CDR3 has 15 residues. Germline values: CDR1 LGHNA, CDR2 YSLEER. V shed 3 bases, J shed 2 bases, and the junction held 3 bases outside the gene matches. For the CDR3, the DNA is TGCGCCAGCAGCCATACGGGACAGGGGGCCTACGAGCAGTACTTC. Residues: CASSHTGQGAYEQYF.

J is TRBJ1-1 and V is TRBV6-5, with 8 bases lining up with TRBD1. V lost 6 bases, J lost 1 base, and 4 bases stayed unmatched. CDR1 is MNHEY and CDR2 is SVGAGI in the germline V gene. The CDR3 loop spans 14 amino acids. CDR3 region: CASSLDRGNTEAFF. In nucleotides, the CDR3 is TGTGCCAGCAGCCTAGACAGGGGGAACACTGAAGCTTTCTTT.